This passage covers 15 T cell receptor beta chains from one sample sequenced in a study of cytomegalovirus exposure and HLA in healthy donors. Primers included in the PCR were 60 Vbeta and 13 Jbeta primers. Some clones are missing from TCRdb's copy, which holds only in-frame ones; the method was immunoSEQ multiplex PCR. Of some 140,000 clones listed, 66% were seen once; the top ten hold 1.5% to 2%. Sequencing used PBMCs. The receptors here all came from a human donor in good health.

This clone has a single count. The chain is built from TRBV7-3 and TRBJ2-6; no definite D call. With 8 bases removed from V and 0 bases from J, the gap between germline ends came to 5 bases. This CDR3 is 13 amino acids long. Germline values: CDR1 SGHTA, CDR2 FQGTGA. For the CDR3, the DNA is TGTGCCAGCCAGCGCTCTGGGGCCAACGTCCTGACTTTC. Its translation: CASQRSGANVLTF.

The V gene is TRBV5-1, the J gene TRBJ2-1; 7 bases line up with TRBD1. Germline V gene lookup returns CDR1 SGHRS and CDR2 YFSETQ. This CDR3 contains 12 residues. V gave up 8 bases and J gave up 7 bases; unmatched junction bases: 6. The CDR3 DNA follows: TGCGCCAGTGGGTGGACAGGTAATGAGCAGTTCTTC. This gives the protein CASGWTGNEQFF.

The chain carries TRBV19 and TRBJ1-5; D perhaps matches TRBD1 (5 bases). CDR1 is LNHDA and CDR2 is SQIVND in the germline V gene (reference sequence). This CDR3 contains 14 residues. Trimming shortened V by 7 bases and J by 4 bases, and 14 bases separated the two germline ends. The CDR3 nucleotides read TGTGCCAGTACTCCCGCAGGGCGAAATCAGCCCCAGCATTTT. Protein product: CASTPAGRNQPQHF.

This clone was detected only a few times. The rearrangement uses TRBV5-4 and TRBJ2-6; D is possibly TRBD2 (6 bases). V was cut by 0 bases and J by 4 bases, with 14 bases left in between. The CDR3 contains 17 residues. Germline V gene sequence: CDR1 SGHNT, CDR2 YYREEE (reference sequence). CDR3 sequence reads: CASSLELLAAGANVLTF. The CDR3 region has the DNA TGTGCCAGCAGCTTGGAACTACTAGCTGCGGGGGCCAACGTCCTGACTTTC.

The V and J genes are TRBV11-2 and TRBJ2-7; D perhaps matches TRBD2 (5 bases). Germline V CDR1 and CDR2: SGHAT, FQNNGV. There are 14 residues in the CDR3. V lost 4 bases, J lost 2 bases, and 12 bases lay in between. In DNA form, the CDR3 reads TGTGCCAGCAGCTCCACGAAGCGGACCTACGAGCAGTACTTC. Amino acids: CASSSTKRTYEQYF.

The chain recombines TRBV27 with TRBJ1-2; possible D gene TRBD1, 5 bases. Germline CDR1 is MNHEY and CDR2 is SMNVEV (reference sequence). V was pared by 4 bases and J by 2 bases, with 11 bases between. There are 14 residues in the CDR3. The CDR3 sequence is CASSSDILNYGYTF. DNA for the CDR3: TGTGCCAGCAGTTCGGACATTTTAAACTATGGCTACACCTTC.

The table lists this clone with a count of one. V usage is TRBV14 and J usage is TRBJ1-1, with unresolved D. Trimming removed 4 bases at V and 4 bases at J, with 16 bases between. CDR3 length: 15 amino acids. The germline CDR1 and CDR2 sequences are SGHDN and FVKESK. DNA for the CDR3: TGTGCCAGCAGCCCTGGGGTGGGGAGAGGCACTGAAGCTTTCTTT. Its translation: CASSPGVGRGTEAFF. The whole variable domain, remainder taken from reference TRBV14 and TRBJ1-1, is EAGVTQFPSHSVIEKGQTVTLRCDPISGHDNLYWYRRVMGKEIKFLLHFVKESKQDESGMPNNRFLAERTGGTYSTLKVQPAELEDSGVYFCASSPGVGRGTEAFFGQGTRLTVV.

This clone was counted between two and nine times. Other DNA sequences of this sample code for an identical CDR3. The chain employs TRBV2 and TRBJ2-5; D may be TRBD2 (5 bases). Trimming stripped 5 bases from V and 8 bases from J, with 6 bases between. CDR3 length: 10 amino acids. Germline CDR1 and CDR2: SNHLY and FYNNEI. The CDR3 nucleotides read TGTGCCAGCAGTCGGGAAACCCAGTACTTC. It is translated as CASSRETQYF. The variable domain in full, completed from reference TRBV2 and TRBJ2-5, reads EPEVTQTPSHQVTQMGQEVILRCVPISNHLYFYWYRQILGQKVEFLVSFYNNEISEKSEIFDDQFSVERPDGSNFTLKIRSTKLEDSAMYFCASSRETQYFGPGTRLLVL.

V and J are TRBV5-1 and TRBJ2-7, with a weak D call TRBD2 (6 bases). Per the germline V gene, CDR1 is SGHRS and CDR2 is YFSETQ. The V gene lost 4 bases and the J gene lost 6 bases, with 17 bases spanning the gap. The CDR3 has 14 residues. The CDR3 DNA sequence: TGCGCCAGCAGCGAAGGAGGGACTGGCGGCGAGCAGTACTTC. Translated, it gives CASSEGGTGGEQYF. Full variable domain (outside the CDR3, taken from reference TRBV5-1 and TRBJ2-7): KAGVTQTPRYLIKTRGQQVTLSCSPISGHRSVSWYQQTPGQGLQFLFEYFSETQRNKGNFPGRFSGRQFSNSRSEMNVSTLELGDSALYLCASSEGGTGGEQYFGPGTRLTVT.

The chain links TRBV19 to TRBJ1-2; D remains unclear. This CDR3 has 13 amino acids. Trimming took 5 bases from V and 4 from J, leaving 11 bases between them. Germline V gives CDR1 LNHDA, CDR2 SQIVND (reference sequence). The CDR3 loop is CASSSVSGYGYTF. The CDR3, as DNA: TGTGCCAGTAGTTCGGTCTCGGGCTATGGCTACACCTTC. Full variable domain (outside the CDR3, taken from reference TRBV19 and TRBJ1-2): DGGITQSPKYLFRKEGQNVTLSCEQNLNHDAMYWYRQDPGQGLRLIYYSQIVNDFQKGDIAEGYSVSREKKESFPLTVTSAQKNPTAFYLCASSSVSGYGYTFGSGTRLTVV.

The chain combines TRBV7-3 with TRBJ2-5; TRBD1 might be the D (6 bases). There are 13 residues in the CDR3. Trimming left V 6 bases short and J 3 bases short, with 11 bases between. Germline loops: CDR1 SGHTA, CDR2 FQGTGA. CDR3: CASSSTGKETQYF. The CDR3 coding sequence is TGTGCCAGCAGTTCGACAGGCAAAGAGACCCAGTACTTC.

This clone appeared a few times. The chain links TRBV6-5 to TRBJ2-3; D is perhaps TRBD2 (6 bases). In germline, CDR1 is MNHEY, CDR2 SVGAGI. CDR3 length equals 15 residues. Trimming stripped 0 bases from V and 6 bases from J, with 13 bases between. CDR3 loop: CASSYSPGVRDTQYF. CDR3 nucleotide sequence: TGTGCCAGCAGTTACTCGCCGGGAGTCAGGGATACGCAGTATTTT.

This clone has more than one count but fewer than ten. V gene TRBV19 combines with J gene TRBJ2-1, with a tentative D call TRBD1 (5 bases). Germline assignment: CDR1 LNHDA and CDR2 SQIVND (reference sequence). The CDR3 consists of 17 residues. Trimming pared 2 bases from V and 1 base from J, leaving 15 bases between. CDR3 sequence: CASSIKTRVVSYNEQFF. CDR3 nucleotide sequence: TGTGCCAGTAGTATAAAGACCAGGGTAGTATCCTACAATGAGCAGTTCTTC.

This sequence joins TRBV5-6 and TRBJ2-7; D is possibly TRBD2 (6 bases). In germline, CDR1 is SGHDT, CDR2 YYEEEE. CDR3 length: 14 amino acids. V was pared by 6 bases and J by 2 bases, with 15 bases between. CDR3 amino acids: CASTPGGLPYEQYF. CDR3 DNA: TGTGCCAGCACCCCCGGGGGTCTACCCTACGAGCAGTACTTC.

This clone was recorded only once. The CDR3 DNA follows: TGCAGCGTTGAAGGTTGGGCCGGGGGTTTGACTGAAGCTTTCTTT. This gives the protein CSVEGWAGGLTEAFF. The chain is built from TRBV29-1 and TRBJ1-1; D may be TRBD1 (5 bases). Trimming took 1 base from V and 5 from J, leaving 17 bases between them. CDR1 and CDR2 from the germline V gene are SQVTM and ANQGSEA. The CDR3 is made up of 15 amino acids. Looking up the rest from reference TRBV29-1 and TRBJ1-1 gives the full variable domain: SAVISQKPSRDICQRGTSLTIQCQVDSQVTMMFWYRQQPGQSLTLIATANQGSEATYESGFVIDKFPISRPNLTFSTLTVSNMSPEDSSIYLCSVEGWAGGLTEAFFGQGTRLTVV.